This T cell receptor beta chain was sequenced during a study of vaccination effects on CD4 cells after COVID-19. Germline V CDR1 and CDR2: SEHNR, FQNEAQ (reference sequence). V shed 5 bases and J shed 6 bases, with 13 bases lying between them. This CDR3 has 13 residues. This clone was seen a handful of times. Its antigen is currently unknown. The repertoire was sequenced with immunoSEQ multiplex PCR; TCRdb's copy has only in-frame clones and lacks some. The sample carries around 30,000 clones, 55% to 75% recorded once. CD4+ T cells specific for antigen were expanded with viral peptide pools by the ViraFEST assay before sequencing. CD4+ T cell isolation took place after approximately ten days of culture.

The gene calls are TRBV7-9 and TRBJ1-1; TRBD1 might be the D (5 bases). This sequence was found in a human donor who received a COVID-19 vaccine. Sequences were derived from CD4+ T cells from PBMCs cultured with HCoV-229E spike peptides, sampled before COVID-19 vaccination. CDR3 in DNA: TGTGCCAGCAGCCCGGGCCAGGGCGCTGAAGCTTTCTTT. This codes for CASSPGQGAEAFF.